The 7 T cell receptor beta chains below were found in one sample sequenced in a study of T cells in Graves' hyperthyroidism and ophthalmopathy (dated by TCRdb to about 2019). Library creation used multiplex PCR. Instrument on record: Illumina HiSeq 2000. Amplification of TCR beta CDR3 regions was carried out from RNA transcripts. A first-round RT-PCR of the TCR CDR3 used the HTBI primer set with the Qiagen OneStep RT-PCR kit. Through fastp at Q25 and MiXCR, TCRdb rebuilt clones from the public reads, retaining in-frame beta chains. Each entry is one CDR3 protein sequence, shown with its most common DNA and genes. The sample includes hundreds of thousands of distinct CDR3 sequences, with approximately 13% observed a single time. The ten largest clones take up roughly 9.2% of the sample. Specimen: blood. The source of these receptors is a woman aged 18-29 years with Graves' hyperthyroidism.

This clonotype showed up many times. The J gene is TRBJ1-4, the V gene TRBV7-9; 7 bases are shared with TRBD1. Trimming removed 8 bases from V and 8 bases from J; junction bases left unmatched: 11. The germline CDR1 and CDR2 sequences are SEHNR and FQNEAQ (reference sequence). This CDR3 spans 14 amino acids. CDR3 bases: TGTGCCAGCTTTGAAGACAGGGAGGGAGAAAAACTGTTTTTT. Translated: CASFEDREGEKLFF.

The sample holds many counts of this clonotype. The chain recombines TRBV5-1 with TRBJ2-3; D perhaps matches TRBD2 (6 bases). The CDR3 loop spans 15 amino acids. The V gene lost 0 bases and the J gene lost 4 bases, with 12 bases spanning the gap. Germline V lookup: CDR1 SGHRS, CDR2 YFSETQ. The CDR3 DNA reads as TGCGCCAGCAGCTTGGAAGCGGGCATCCCAGATACGCAGTATTTT. It translates to CASSLEAGIPDTQYF.

This clonotype was detected many times. The gene calls are TRBV12-5 and TRBJ1-5; unclear D gene. Germline V gives CDR1 LGHNT, CDR2 FRNRAP. The CDR3 length is 13 residues. V dropped 7 bases and J dropped 5 bases, with 12 bases sitting between them. CDR3 region: CASAVDRDQPQHF. DNA for the CDR3: TGTGCTAGTGCTGTGGACCGCGATCAGCCCCAGCATTTT.

The CDR3 DNA sequence: TGTGCCAGCAGTGAACAAGGTGGTAAGACTCAGCCCCAGCATTTT. It encodes CASSEQGGKTQPQHF. The chain carries TRBV2 and TRBJ1-5; D uncertain. V was shortened by 2 bases and J by 6 bases, with 14 bases between the two germline ends. Germline V gene sequence: CDR1 SNHLY, CDR2 FYNNEI. CDR3 length equals 15 residues. Complete variable domain (other parts from reference TRBV2 and TRBJ1-5): EPEVTQTPSHQVTQMGQEVILRCVPISNHLYFYWYRQILGQKVEFLVSFYNNEISEKSEIFDDQFSVERPDGSNFTLKIRSTKLEDSAMYFCASSEQGGKTQPQHFGDGTRLSIL.

This clonotype showed up just once. The genes are TRBV3-1 and TRBJ2-5; the match to TRBD2 covers 8 bases. This CDR3 contains 14 residues. Germline V gene lookup returns CDR1 LGHDT and CDR2 YNNKEL (reference sequence). The J segment lost 5 bases and the V segment lost 0 bases, leaving 2 bases of the junction unmatched. Here the CDR3 DNA reads TGTGCCAGCAGCCAAGATAGCGGGGCGGAGACCCAGTACTTC. As protein: CASSQDSGAETQYF.

In its sample, this clonotype was seen many times. The chain joins TRBV28 to TRBJ2-1; D might be TRBD1 or TRBD2, each matching 5 bases. The germline gives CDR1 MDHEN, CDR2 SYDVKM. V was cut by 5 bases and J by 8 bases, with 22 bases left in between. CDR3 length equals 16 residues. The CDR3 bases are TGTGCCAGCAGTCCCCCCTTACTGGGGGTAGGGCATGAGCAGTTCTTC. As protein: CASSPPLLGVGHEQFF. The full variable domain, rest sourced from reference TRBV28 and TRBJ2-1, is DVKVTQSSRYLVKRTGEKVFLECVQDMDHENMFWYRQDPGLGLRLIYFSYDVKMKEKGDIPEGYSVSREKKERFSLILESASTNQTSMYLCASSPPLLGVGHEQFFGPGTRLTVL.

The chain carries TRBV2 and TRBJ1-2; D remains unclear. From germline, CDR1 is SNHLY and CDR2 FYNNEI. This CDR3 is 15 amino acids long. Trimming pared 3 bases from V and 4 bases from J, leaving 15 bases between. The CDR3 spells CASSEQVTGPYGYTF. The CDR3 DNA is TGTGCCAGCAGTGAGCAAGTGACGGGCCCCTATGGCTACACCTTC.